The source of this T cell receptor beta chain is a study of PD-1 blockade in mismatch repair-deficient tumors. Study at large: All were previously treated, progressing patients with about 11 mismatch repair-deficient cancer types. The study's findings and limits: After pembrolizumab, tumor-resident clones rose rapidly, then generally contracted before radiologic responses.

The CDR3 runs to 16 residues. The J segment lost 2 bases and the V segment lost 5 bases, leaving 11 bases of the junction unmatched. From germline, CDR1 is MNHEY and CDR2 SMNVEV (reference sequence). Here immunoSEQ multiplex PCR was the method, and the copy in TCRdb shows in-frame clones only, minus some. The sample consists of around 25,000 clones, under 85% of them appearing once. This clone showed up just once. Its antigen remains unknown. This chain connects TRBV27 to TRBJ2-5, with 7 nucleotides matching TRBD1. Sequencing was performed on peripheral blood, taken 12 weeks after starting pembrolizumab. This TCR derives from an adult with mismatch repair-deficient cancer. CDR3 nucleotides: TGTGCCAGCAGTCCACGCGACAGGGCCTCGCAAGAGACCCAGTACTTC. Residues: CASSPRDRASQETQYF.